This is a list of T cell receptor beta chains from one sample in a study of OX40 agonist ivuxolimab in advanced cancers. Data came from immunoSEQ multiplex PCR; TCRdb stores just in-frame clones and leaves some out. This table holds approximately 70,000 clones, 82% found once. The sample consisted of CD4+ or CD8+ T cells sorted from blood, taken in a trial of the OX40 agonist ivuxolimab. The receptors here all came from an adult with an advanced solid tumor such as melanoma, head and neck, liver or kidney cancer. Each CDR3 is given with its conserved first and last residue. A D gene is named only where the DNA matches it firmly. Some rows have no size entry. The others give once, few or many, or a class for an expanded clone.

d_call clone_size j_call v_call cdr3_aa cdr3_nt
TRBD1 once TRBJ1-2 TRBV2 CASSGSVGGLYGYTF TGTGCCAGCAGTGGGTCCGTAGGGGGCCTCTATGGCTACACCTTC
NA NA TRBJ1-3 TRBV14 CASSRQPFLNTIYF TGTGCCAGCAGCAGACAGCCGTTTCTCAACACCATATATTTT
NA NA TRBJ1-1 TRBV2 CASRFSNTEAFF TGTGCCAGCAGATTTTCGAACACTGAAGCTTTCTTT
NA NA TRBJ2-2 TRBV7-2 CASSLLYQGGTGELFF TGTGCCAGCAGCTTATTGTACCAAGGCGGGACCGGGGAGCTGTTTTTT
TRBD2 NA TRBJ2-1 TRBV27 CASSRPTSGTYNEQFF TGTGCCAGCAGTCGCCCGACTAGCGGGACTTACAATGAGCAGTTCTTC
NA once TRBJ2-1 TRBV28 CASSLERGWRGPSYNEQFF TGTGCCAGCAGTTTAGAAAGGGGATGGAGGGGGCCCTCTTACAATGAGCAGTTCTTC
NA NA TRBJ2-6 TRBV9 CASSVAGSGANVLTF TGTGCCAGCAGCGTAGCGGGCTCTGGGGCCAACGTCCTGACTTTC
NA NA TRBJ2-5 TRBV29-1 CSVGRATQETQYF TGCAGCGTTGGAAGGGCTACTCAAGAGACCCAGTACTTC
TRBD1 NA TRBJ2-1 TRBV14 CASSKQGSGQFF TGTGCCAGCAGCAAACAGGGGTCCGGGCAGTTCTTC
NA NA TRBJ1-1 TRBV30 CAWSVLSLGAGALNTEAFF TGTGCCTGGAGTGTACTGTCCCTCGGCGCAGGAGCCTTGAACACTGAAGCTTTCTTT
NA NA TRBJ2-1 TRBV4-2 CASSQVGGSYNEQFF TGTGCCAGCAGCCAAGTCGGGGGCTCCTACAATGAGCAGTTCTTC
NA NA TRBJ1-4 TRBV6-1 CASSGAHRQGANEKLFF TGTGCCAGCAGTGGGGCGCATAGGCAGGGAGCTAATGAAAAACTGTTTTTT
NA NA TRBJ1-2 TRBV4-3 CASSQDLQLTTGYTF TGCGCCAGCAGCCAAGATCTTCAACTGACCACTGGCTACACCTTC
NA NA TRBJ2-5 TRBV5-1 CASSFTQETQYF TGCGCCAGCAGCTTCACCCAAGAGACCCAGTACTTC
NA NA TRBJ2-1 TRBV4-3 CASSQGGRGPQNEQFF TGCGCCAGCAGCCAAGGGGGCAGGGGACCACAGAATGAGCAGTTCTTC
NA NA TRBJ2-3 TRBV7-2 CASSLDREGSDTQYF TGTGCCAGCAGCTTGGACAGGGAGGGGTCAGATACGCAGTATTTT
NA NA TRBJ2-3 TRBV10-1 CASSGPPGHGTDTQYF TGCGCCAGCAGTGGCCCACCAGGGCACGGCACAGATACGCAGTATTTT
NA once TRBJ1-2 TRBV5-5 CASSLGGAANYGYTF TGTGCCAGCAGCTTGGGGGGTGCAGCTAACTATGGCTACACCTTC
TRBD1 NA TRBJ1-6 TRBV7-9 CASSLGQGVNSPLHF TGTGCCAGCAGCTTGGGACAGGGGGTGAATTCACCCCTCCACTTT
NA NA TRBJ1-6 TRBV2 CASTPWGEDSPLHF TGTGCCAGCACCCCATGGGGAGAAGACTCACCCCTCCACTTT
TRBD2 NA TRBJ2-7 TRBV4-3 CASSQVLAGEVSYEQYF TGCGCCAGCAGCCAGGTACTAGCGGGAGAAGTTTCCTACGAGCAGTACTTC
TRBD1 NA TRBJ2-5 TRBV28 CASSRLGTGEETQYF TGTGCCAGCAGCCGACTCGGGACAGGGGAAGAGACCCAGTACTTC
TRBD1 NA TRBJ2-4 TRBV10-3 CAISTQGAGAKNIQYF TGTGCCATCAGTACACAGGGGGCTGGCGCCAAAAACATTCAGTACTTC
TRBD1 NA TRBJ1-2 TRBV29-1 CSVGTGTGASSVGYTF TGCAGCGTAGGGACTGGGACAGGCGCCTCGTCGGTGGGCTACACCTTC
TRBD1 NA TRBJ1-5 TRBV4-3 CASSPQSRGNQPQHF TGCGCCAGCAGCCCCCAGTCCAGGGGGAATCAGCCCCAGCATTTT
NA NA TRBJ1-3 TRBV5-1 CASSLGVGGNTIYF TGCGCCAGCAGCTTGGGGGTTGGTGGAAACACCATATATTTT
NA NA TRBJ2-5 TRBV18 CASSPPNLRRETQYF TGTGCCAGCTCACCACCGAATCTAAGGAGAGAGACCCAGTACTTC
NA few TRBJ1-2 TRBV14 CASSQEMFGRGYTF TGTGCCAGCAGCCAAGAAATGTTTGGCCGTGGCTACACCTTC
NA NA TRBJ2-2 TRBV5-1 CASSPSRNTGELFF TGCGCCAGCAGCCCCTCCAGGAACACCGGGGAGCTGTTTTTT
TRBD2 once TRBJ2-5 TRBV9 CASSRGGGETQYF TGTGCCAGCAGCCGGGGCGGGGGAGAGACCCAGTACTTC
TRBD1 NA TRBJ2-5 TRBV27 CASSLRGPETQYF TGTGCCAGCAGTCTTAGGGGGCCAGAGACCCAGTACTTC
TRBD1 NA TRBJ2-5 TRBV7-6 CASSPPTGRETQYF TGTGCCAGCAGCCCGCCGACAGGGAGAGAGACCCAGTACTTC
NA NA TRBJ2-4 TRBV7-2 CASSLTSGNIQYF TGTGCCAGCAGCTTAACAAGTGGAAACATTCAGTACTTC
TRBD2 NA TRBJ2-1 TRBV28 CASSHSGLAYNEQFF TGTGCCAGCAGTCATAGCGGGCTGGCCTACAATGAGCAGTTCTTC
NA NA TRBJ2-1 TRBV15 CATSRDMGFEQFF TGTGCCACCAGCAGAGATATGGGGTTTGAGCAGTTCTTC
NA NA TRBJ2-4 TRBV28 CASSTGGGNAKNIQYF TGTGCCAGCAGCACAGGAGGGGGAAACGCCAAAAACATTCAGTACTTC
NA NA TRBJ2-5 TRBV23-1 CASSQTDRQETQYF TGCGCCAGCAGTCAAACAGACAGGCAAGAGACCCAGTACTTC
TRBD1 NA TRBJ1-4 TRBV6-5 CASSAGTGGEKLFF TGTGCCAGCAGTGCGGGGACAGGGGGTGAAAAACTGTTTTTT
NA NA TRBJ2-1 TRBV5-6 CASSFEGGTGNEQFF TGTGCCAGCAGCTTTGAGGGAGGAACGGGAAATGAGCAGTTCTTC
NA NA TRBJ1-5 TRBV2 CASTGLQGGQPQHF TGTGCCAGCACCGGGCTACAGGGTGGTCAGCCCCAGCATTTT
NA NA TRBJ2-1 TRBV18 CASSLMASTSIDEQFF TGTGCCAGCTCTCTAATGGCTAGCACTTCAATCGATGAGCAGTTCTTC
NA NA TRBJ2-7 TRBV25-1 CASTDTGDEQYF TGTGCCAGCACGGACACTGGGGACGAGCAGTACTTC
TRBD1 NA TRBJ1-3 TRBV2 CASSWDRSSGNTIYF TGTGCCAGCAGTTGGGACAGGAGCTCTGGAAACACCATATATTTT
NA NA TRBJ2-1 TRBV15 CATSREAGWDNEQFF TGTGCCACCAGCAGAGAGGCAGGGTGGGACAATGAGCAGTTCTTC
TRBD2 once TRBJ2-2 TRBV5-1 CASSLNPGGPALTGELFF TGCGCCAGCAGCCTGAATCCGGGAGGCCCAGCCTTGACCGGGGAGCTGTTTTTT
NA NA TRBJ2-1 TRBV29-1 CSVERPGPRYNEQFF TGCAGCGTTGAACGCCCAGGACCCCGATACAATGAGCAGTTCTTC
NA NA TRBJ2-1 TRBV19 CASSIHRQDPYNEQFF TGTGCCAGTAGTATTCACCGTCAGGACCCCTACAATGAGCAGTTCTTC
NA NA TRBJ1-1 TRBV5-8 CASRKQAGSTEAFF TGTGCCAGCAGGAAACAGGCGGGGAGCACTGAAGCTTTCTTT